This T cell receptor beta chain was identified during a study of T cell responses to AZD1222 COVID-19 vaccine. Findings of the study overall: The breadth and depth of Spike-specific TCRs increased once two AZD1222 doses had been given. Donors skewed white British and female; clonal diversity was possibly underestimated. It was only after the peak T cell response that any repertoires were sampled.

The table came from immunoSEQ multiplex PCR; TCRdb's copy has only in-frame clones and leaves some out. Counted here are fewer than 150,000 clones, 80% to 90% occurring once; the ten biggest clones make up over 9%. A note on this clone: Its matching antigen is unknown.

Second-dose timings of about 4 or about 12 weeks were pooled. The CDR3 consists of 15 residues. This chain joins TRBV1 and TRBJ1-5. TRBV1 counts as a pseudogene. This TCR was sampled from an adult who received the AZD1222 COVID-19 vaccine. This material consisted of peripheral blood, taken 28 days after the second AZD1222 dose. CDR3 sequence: CTSSQGRGGGQPQHF. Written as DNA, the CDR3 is TGCACCAGCAGCCAAGGACGGGGGGGAGGTCAGCCCCAGCATTTT.